These T cell receptor beta chains were read from a single sample in a study of blood T cell repertoires in COVID-19. Only in-frame clones appear in the TCRdb table, and some are missing; sequencing was by immunoSEQ multiplex PCR. The sample lists 45,000 to 65,000 clones; approximately 92% were seen once. The material sequenced was peripheral blood. These receptors came from a man aged 55 to 69 with active COVID-19. The CDR3 runs from the conserved cysteine through the conserved F or W. Each record gives: V gene, J gene, D gene, clone size, CDR3 protein, CDR3 DNA. A D gene is named only where the DNA matches it firmly. For some rows the clone size is stated as once, few or many, or as a class when expanded; others skip it.

TRBV24-1,TRBJ1-4,.,.,CATSDNTGSNEKLFF,TGTGCCACCAGTGACAATACCGGGTCTAATGAAAAACTGTTTTTT
TRBV7-2,TRBJ2-1,TRBD1,.,CASSSKRGTGTYNEQFF,TGTGCCAGCAGCTCGAAAAGAGGGACAGGGACTTACAATGAGCAGTTCTTC
TRBV28,TRBJ1-1,TRBD1,.,CASRRTGLEAFF,TGTGCCAGCAGACGGACAGGTCTTGAAGCTTTCTTT
TRBV4-1,TRBJ1-6,.,few,CASSQGGRGYSPLHF,TGCGCCAGCAGCCAAGGTGGCAGGGGTTATTCACCCCTCCACTTT
TRBV4-3,TRBJ2-3,.,.,CASSQDFAYSSPQYF,TGCGCCAGCAGCCAAGATTTTGCATACAGCTCTCCGCAGTATTTT
TRBV4-3,TRBJ2-1,TRBD2,.,CASSQAKTSGSVNEQFF,TGCGCCAGCAGCCAAGCCAAAACTAGCGGGAGTGTCAATGAGCAGTTCTTC
TRBV7-3,TRBJ2-2,.,.,CASSSVLAGELFF,TGTGCCAGCAGCTCAGTGCTAGCCGGGGAGCTGTTTTTT
TRBV19,TRBJ1-1,TRBD1,once,CASSRSRGMNTEAFF,TGTGCCAGTAGTAGGAGCAGGGGGATGAACACTGAAGCTTTCTTT
TRBV19,TRBJ2-2,TRBD2,.,CASSITAGTSGTDGELFF,TGTGCCAGTAGTATCACAGCCGGGACTAGCGGGACTGACGGGGAGCTGTTTTTT
TRBV10-3,TRBJ1-5,.,.,CATSPDPSNQPQHF,TGTGCCACCTCTCCAGATCCTTCCAATCAGCCCCAGCATTTT
TRBV27,TRBJ2-2,TRBD2,few,CASSPGGLWSTGELFF,TGTGCCAGCAGCCCGGGAGGACTATGGAGCACCGGGGAGCTGTTTTTT
TRBV11-2,TRBJ2-7,.,.,CASSLDPGSGQYF,TGTGCCAGCAGCTTAGATCCCGGGAGCGGGCAGTACTTC
TRBV15,TRBJ1-1,.,.,CATSRASAGLKLIVSEAFF,TGTGCCACCAGCAGAGCTTCAGCAGGGTTGAAGTTGATCGTATCTGAAGCTTTCTTT
TRBV7-8,TRBJ2-5,.,.,CASSPRETQYF,TGTGCCAGCAGCCCACGGGAGACCCAGTACTTC
TRBV12-3/TRBV12-4,TRBJ1-5,.,few,CASSQGWEPQHF,TGTGCCAGCAGTCAGGGGTGGGAGCCCCAGCATTTT
TRBV5-1,TRBJ1-1,TRBD1,.,CASRQGVNTEAFF,TGCGCCAGCCGACAGGGGGTGAACACTGAAGCTTTCTTT
TRBV28,TRBJ2-1,TRBD2,.,CASSSSAGGHNEQFF,TGTGCCAGCAGTTCCTCGGCGGGAGGGCACAATGAGCAGTTCTTC
TRBV20-1,TRBJ1-1,.,.,CSASETSGTMRTEAFF,TGCAGTGCTAGTGAAACCTCCGGGACAATGCGCACTGAAGCTTTCTTT
TRBV9,TRBJ2-1,TRBD1,.,CASSEGAVYNEQFF,TGTGCCAGCAGCGAGGGGGCAGTCTACAATGAGCAGTTCTTC
TRBV6-5,TRBJ1-2,.,once,CASSYLGQHYGYTF,TGTGCCAGCAGTTACCTTGGACAGCACTATGGCTACACCTTC
TRBV29-1,TRBJ2-7,TRBD2,once,CSTTAGGAYEQYF,TGCAGCACCACTGCCGGGGGGGCCTACGAGCAGTACTTC
TRBV5-4,TRBJ1-2,TRBD1,.,CASSWTGSNYGYTF,TGTGCCAGCAGCTGGACAGGTAGCAACTATGGCTACACCTTC
TRBV24-1,TRBJ2-7,.,once,CATSDGDSPYEQYF,TGTGCCACCAGTGATGGGGACTCGCCGTACGAGCAGTACTTC
TRBV27,TRBJ1-1,.,.,CASSSPGMNTEAFF,TGTGCCAGCAGCTCGCCCGGGATGAACACTGAAGCTTTCTTT
TRBV7-3,TRBJ2-3,.,.,CASSLQAASTDTQYF,TGTGCCAGCAGCTTACAAGCGGCTAGTACAGATACGCAGTATTTT
TRBV5-4,TRBJ2-1,.,.,CASSPGQTYNEQFF,TGTGCCAGCAGCCCAGGTCAGACCTACAATGAGCAGTTCTTC
TRBV4-2,TRBJ2-5,TRBD1,.,CASSQTGTGGRETQYF,TGTGCCAGCAGCCAAACCGGGACAGGGGGCCGAGAGACCCAGTACTTC
TRBV7-2,TRBJ2-3,TRBD1,.,CASSLALWTGLMADTQYF,TGTGCCAGCAGCTTAGCCCTCTGGACAGGGCTTATGGCAGATACGCAGTATTTT
TRBV9,TRBJ2-7,TRBD2,.,CASSVTSGSIHEQYF,TGTGCCAGCAGCGTAACTAGCGGGAGTATCCACGAGCAGTACTTC
TRBV27,TRBJ2-7,.,.,CASGSSYEQYF,TGTGCCAGCGGGAGCTCCTACGAGCAGTACTTC
TRBV5-6,TRBJ2-5,.,.,CASSFERGGQETQYF,TGTGCCAGCAGCTTTGAAAGGGGAGGACAAGAGACCCAGTACTTC
TRBV16,TRBJ2-3,TRBD1,few,CASSQRQGIDTQYF,TGTGCCAGCAGCCAACGACAGGGGATAGATACGCAGTATTTT
TRBV9,TRBJ2-2,TRBD2,.,CASMEREIGELFF,TGTGCCAGCATGGAGCGGGAGATCGGGGAGCTGTTTTTT
TRBV19,TRBJ2-1,TRBD1,.,CASQDRVGYNEQFF,TGTGCCAGTCAGGACAGGGTGGGATACAATGAGCAGTTCTTC
TRBV18,TRBJ2-2,TRBD2,.,CASSPISRGRGGGELFF,TGTGCCAGCTCCCCGATCTCACGCGGGAGAGGAGGCGGGGAGCTGTTTTTT
TRBV28,TRBJ2-5,.,.,CASSLGGAVETQYF,TGTGCCAGCAGTTTAGGTGGGGCCGTAGAGACCCAGTACTTC
TRBV12-3/TRBV12-4,TRBJ2-7,TRBD1,.,CASGNRGQYEQYF,TGTGCCAGCGGAAACAGGGGGCAATACGAGCAGTACTTC
TRBV7-3,TRBJ2-1,TRBD2,.,CASSPYKAGGRYNEQFF,TGTGCCAGCAGCCCGTATAAAGCGGGGGGTCGATACAATGAGCAGTTCTTC
TRBV5-1,TRBJ1-1,.,.,CASSLVGQNTEAFF,TGCGCCAGCAGCTTGGTGGGACAGAACACTGAAGCTTTCTTT
TRBV28,TRBJ2-7,TRBD1,.,CASSLYRGRNIDEQYF,TGTGCCAGCAGTTTATACAGGGGGCGGAATATAGACGAGCAGTACTTC